This TCR beta chain stems from a study of CD8 T cells in ankylosing spondylitis. There are 16 residues in the CDR3. Trimming removed 1 base from V and 4 bases from J; junction bases left unmatched: 2. TCRdb reanalysed the 5' RACE reads using MiXCR and keeps one entry per CDR3 protein. The data hold 700,000 or so distinct CDR3 sequences, with around 20% observed a single time. On this clonotype: Its antigen is not known.

Regarding the study as a whole: One TCR beta motif, made up of several highly homologous variants, appeared characteristic of ankylosing spondylitis blood.

The chain has TRBV12-3 or TRBV12-4 and TRBJ2-2; 11 positions agree with TRBD1. Sample: blood, either unsorted or a sorted T cell fraction (not recorded which). The receptor was derived from a male donor with ankylosing spondylitis. CDR3: CASSLGGTGGTGELFF. In DNA form, the CDR3 reads TGTGCCAGCAGTTTAGGGGGGACAGGGGGCACCGGGGAGCTGTTTTTT.